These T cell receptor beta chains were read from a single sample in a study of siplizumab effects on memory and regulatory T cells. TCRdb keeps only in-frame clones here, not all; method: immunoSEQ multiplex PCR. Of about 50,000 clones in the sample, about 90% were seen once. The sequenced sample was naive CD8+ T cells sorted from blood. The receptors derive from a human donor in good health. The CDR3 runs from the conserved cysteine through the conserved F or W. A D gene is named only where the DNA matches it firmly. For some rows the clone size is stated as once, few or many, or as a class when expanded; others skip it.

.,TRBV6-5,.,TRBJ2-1,CASSYWAGQGYNEQFF,TGTGCCAGCAGTTACTGGGCAGGGCAGGGGTACAATGAGCAGTTCTTC
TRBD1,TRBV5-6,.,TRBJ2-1,CASSLGGTGYNEQFF,TGTGCCAGCAGCTTGGGGGGGACAGGTTACAATGAGCAGTTCTTC
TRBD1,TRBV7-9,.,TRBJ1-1,CASSLAGTGQVEAFF,TGTGCCAGCAGCTTGGCCGGGACAGGGCAGGTTGAAGCTTTCTTT
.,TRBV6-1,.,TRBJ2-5,CASGAGGGKETQYF,TGTGCCAGCGGGGCTGGCGGGGGCAAAGAGACCCAGTACTTC
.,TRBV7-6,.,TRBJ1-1,CASSLSGNTEAFF,TGTGCCAGCAGCCTATCGGGGAACACTGAAGCTTTCTTT
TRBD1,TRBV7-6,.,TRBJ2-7,CASSLGQGANEQYF,TGTGCCAGCAGCCTGGGACAGGGGGCCAACGAGCAGTACTTC
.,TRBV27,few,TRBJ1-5,CASSLRGNQPQHF,TGTGCCAGCAGTTTGAGGGGCAATCAGCCCCAGCATTTT
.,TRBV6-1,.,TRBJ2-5,CASRNPGREEETQYF,TGTGCCAGCAGGAACCCGGGACGCGAAGAGGAGACCCAGTACTTC
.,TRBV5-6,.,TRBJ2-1,CASSLKPSSYNEQFF,TGTGCCAGCAGCTTGAAGCCGAGCTCCTACAATGAGCAGTTCTTC
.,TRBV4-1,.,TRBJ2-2,CASSHRLSGNTGELFF,TGCGCCAGCAGCCACCGGCTTAGCGGTAACACCGGGGAGCTGTTTTTT
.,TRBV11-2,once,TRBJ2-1,CASSHGGQTFF,TGTGCCAGCAGCCATGGGGGCCAAACGTTCTTC
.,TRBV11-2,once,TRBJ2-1,CASSLGSLTDSSYNEQFF,TGTGCCAGCAGCTTAGGTTCTTTGACCGATAGCTCCTACAATGAGCAGTTCTTC
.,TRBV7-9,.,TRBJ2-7,CASSYPGQGYEQYF,TGTGCCAGCAGCTACCCCGGGCAGGGCTACGAGCAGTACTTC
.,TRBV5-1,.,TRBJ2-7,CASRSGAYEQYF,TGCGCCAGCAGATCCGGGGCCTACGAGCAGTACTTC
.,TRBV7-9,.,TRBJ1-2,CASSLEGGYTF,TGTGCCAGCAGCTTAGAAGGAGGCTACACCTTC
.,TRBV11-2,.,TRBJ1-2,CASSLDPGQRYGYTF,TGTGCCAGCAGCTTAGATCCAGGCCAGAGATATGGCTACACCTTC
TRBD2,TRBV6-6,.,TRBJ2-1,CASSYSGTSLSDEQFF,TGTGCCAGCAGTTACTCTGGGACTAGCCTATCGGATGAGCAGTTCTTC
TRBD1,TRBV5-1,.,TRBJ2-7,CASSLAGGLYEQYF,TGCGCCAGCAGCTTGGCAGGGGGTCTCTACGAGCAGTACTTC
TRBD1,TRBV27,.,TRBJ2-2,CASSLTGVGTGELFF,TGTGCCAGCAGTTTGACAGGGGTTGGGACCGGGGAGCTGTTTTTT
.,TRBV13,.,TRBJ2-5,CASSLHPGGQETQYF,TGTGCCAGCAGCTTACACCCAGGGGGGCAAGAGACCCAGTACTTC
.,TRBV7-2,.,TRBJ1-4,CASSPNRWGEKLFF,TGTGCCAGCAGCCCGAACCGGTGGGGAGAAAAACTGTTTTTT
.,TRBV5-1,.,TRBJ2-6,CASSLGLGRPGANVLTF,TGCGCCAGCAGCTTGGGGTTGGGGAGGCCTGGGGCCAACGTCCTGACTTTC
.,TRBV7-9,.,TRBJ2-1,CASSLQMEQFF,TGTGCCAGCAGCTTACAAATGGAGCAGTTCTTC
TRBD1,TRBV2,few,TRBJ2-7,CASEGGTGPYEQYF,TGTGCCAGCGAAGGGGGGACAGGGCCCTACGAGCAGTACTTC
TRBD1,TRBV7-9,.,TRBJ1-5,CASSSGQGGQPQHF,TGTGCCAGCAGCTCGGGACAGGGCGGCCAGCCCCAGCATTTT
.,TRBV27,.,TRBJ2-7,CASSLRGAYEQYF,TGTGCCAGCAGTCTCCGAGGGGCCTACGAGCAGTACTTC
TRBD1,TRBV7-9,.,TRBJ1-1,CASSLGTGVVNTEAFF,TGTGCCAGCAGCCTCGGGACAGGGGTGGTGAACACTGAAGCTTTCTTT
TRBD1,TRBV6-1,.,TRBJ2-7,CASSEGQGPLEQYF,TGTGCCAGCAGTGAGGGACAGGGTCCCCTCGAGCAGTACTTC
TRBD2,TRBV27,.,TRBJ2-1,CASSLYLAGINNEQFF,TGTGCCAGCAGTTTATACCTAGCGGGGATAAACAATGAGCAGTTCTTC
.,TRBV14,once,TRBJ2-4,CPQDEPQYF,TGCCCTCAAGACGAACCCCAGTACTTC
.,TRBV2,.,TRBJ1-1,CASSEAGPNTEAFF,TGTGCCAGCAGTGAAGCAGGACCGAACACTGAAGCTTTCTTT
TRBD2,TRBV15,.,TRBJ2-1,CATSQAGGIGQFF,TGTGCCACCAGCCAGGCGGGGGGGATAGGGCAGTTCTTC
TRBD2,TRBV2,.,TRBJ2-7,CASSEPSSGSVTYEQYF,TGTGCCAGCAGTGAACCCTCTAGCGGGAGTGTCACCTACGAGCAGTACTTC
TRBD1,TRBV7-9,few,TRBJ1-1,CASSSGQGFSEAFF,TGTGCCAGCAGCTCCGGACAGGGGTTCTCTGAAGCTTTCTTT
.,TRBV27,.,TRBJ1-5,CASSSSGGFNQPQHF,TGTGCCAGCAGTTCGTCCGGGGGTTTCAATCAGCCCCAGCATTTT
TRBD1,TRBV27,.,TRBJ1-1,CASTMTGGVSEAFF,TGTGCCAGCACCATGACAGGGGGAGTTTCTGAAGCTTTCTTT
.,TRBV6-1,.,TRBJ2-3,CASSEAIGGRGDTQYF,TGTGCCAGCAGTGAAGCCATCGGGGGGCGAGGAGATACGCAGTATTTT
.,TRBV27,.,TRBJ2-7,CASSFVAGTPYYEQYF,TGTGCCAGCAGTTTTGTCGCCGGGACCCCATACTACGAGCAGTACTTC
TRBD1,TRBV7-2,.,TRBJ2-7,CASRPGTGAYEQYF,TGTGCCAGCAGACCCGGGACAGGGGCCTACGAGCAGTACTTC
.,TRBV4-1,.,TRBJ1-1,CASSQDPPTGMNTEAFF,TGCGCCAGCAGCCAAGATCCCCCGACAGGCATGAACACTGAAGCTTTCTTT
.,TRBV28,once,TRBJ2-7,CASSFRGLTYEQYF,TGTGCCAGCAGTTTTCGGGGCCTAACCTACGAGCAGTACTTC
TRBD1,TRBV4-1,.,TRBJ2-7,CASSRSTGLTYEQYF,TGCGCCAGCAGCCGATCGACAGGGCTTACCTACGAGCAGTACTTC
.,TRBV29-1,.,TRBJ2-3,CSTKGGTDTQYF,TGCAGCACCAAGGGGGGCACAGATACGCAGTATTTT
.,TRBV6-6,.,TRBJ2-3,CASRAGAEDTQYF,TGTGCCAGCAGGGCCGGGGCAGAAGATACGCAGTATTTT
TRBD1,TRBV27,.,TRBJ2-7,CASSARQGFSYEQYF,TGTGCCAGCAGTGCCCGACAGGGTTTTAGTTACGAGCAGTACTTC
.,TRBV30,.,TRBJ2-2,CAWSAGELFF,TGTGCCTGGAGTGCCGGGGAGCTGTTTTTT
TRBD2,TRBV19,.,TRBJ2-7,CASSPPRREGYEQYF,TGTGCCAGTAGTCCTCCGCGCAGGGAGGGTTACGAGCAGTACTTC
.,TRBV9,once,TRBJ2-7,CASSVDWLTGREQYF,TGTGCCAGCAGCGTCGATTGGCTTACTGGGCGCGAGCAGTACTTC
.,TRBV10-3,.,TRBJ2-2,CAIRAGSTGELFF,TGTGCCATCAGGGCTGGGAGCACCGGGGAGCTGTTTTTT
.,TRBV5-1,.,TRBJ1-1,CASSLGGGQTEAFF,TGCGCCAGCAGCTTGGGTGGGGGGCAGACTGAAGCTTTCTTT
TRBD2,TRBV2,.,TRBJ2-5,CASRTSGEETQYF,TGTGCCAGCAGGACTAGCGGGGAAGAGACCCAGTACTTC